Below are 30 T cell receptor beta chains sequenced from a single sample in a study of Ad26.COV2.S vaccination and SARS-CoV-2 variants. This table comes from immunoSEQ multiplex PCR, and its TCRdb copy is limited to in-frame clones, with some not included. The sample carries a few hundred thousand clones, roughly 84% recorded once. Treatment given: over 15 received Ad26.COV2.S at low or high dose, single or two shots; 5 received placebo; per-sample allocation not given. Sampling was performed 63 days after the first vaccine or placebo injection. The input for sequencing was peripheral blood, taken in a trial of Ad26.COV2.S vaccine versus placebo. The origin of the receptors is a person between 18 and 65 years old who received the Ad26.COV2.S COVID-19 vaccine or a placebo.

The rearrangement joins TRBV4-3 to TRBJ2-6; D gene ambiguous. This CDR3 contains 16 residues. Per germline, CDR1 LGHNA and CDR2 YSLEER. Trimming stripped 0 bases from V and 1 base from J, with 7 bases between. The CDR3 loop is CASSQESSSGANVLTF. The CDR3 DNA follows: TGCGCCAGCAGCCAAGAGAGCAGTTCTGGGGCCAACGTCCTGACTTTC.

The chain carries TRBV5-1 and TRBJ1-1; the D is unclear. The CDR3 contains 13 residues. CDR1 is SGHRS and CDR2 is YFSETQ in the germline V gene. V was shortened by 4 bases and J by 0 bases, with 7 bases between the two germline ends. In DNA form, the CDR3 reads TGCGCCAGCAGCGTGGGCGTGAACACTGAAGCTTTCTTT. This sequence encodes CASSVGVNTEAFF.

This clone was recorded once. The V gene is TRBV14, the J gene TRBJ2-5, with 8 positions matching TRBD1. The length of the CDR3 is 13 residues. Trimming removed 2 bases from V and 12 bases from J; junction bases left unmatched: 8. Germline V gene data show CDR1 as SGHDN and CDR2 as FVKESK. The CDR3 region is CASSQRDRLWKYF. The CDR3 nucleotides read TGTGCCAGCAGCCAACGGGACAGGCTTTGGAAGTACTTC.

This rearrangement joins TRBV9 to TRBJ2-1, with D tentatively TRBD2 (6 bases). This CDR3 has 16 amino acids. Deletions cut 0 bases from V and 0 bases from J, with 10 bases between. Germline V gene lookup returns CDR1 SGDLS and CDR2 YYNGEE. CDR3 bases: TGTGCCAGCAGCGTAGTAGGAGGGAGCTCCTACAATGAGCAGTTCTTC. Translating gives CASSVVGGSSYNEQFF. Full variable domain (rest looked up from reference TRBV9 and TRBJ2-1): DSGVTQTPKHLITATGQRVTLRCSPRSGDLSVYWYQQSLDQGLQFLIQYYNGEERAKGNILERFSAQQFPDLHSELNLSSLELGDSALYFCASSVVGGSSYNEQFFGPGTRLTVL.

V is TRBV7-3 and J is TRBJ2-5; D remains unclear. This CDR3 contains 12 residues. CDR1 is SGHTA and CDR2 is FQGTGA in the germline V gene. V was shortened by 3 bases and J by 5 bases, with 7 bases between the two germline ends. The CDR3 DNA sequence: TGTGCCAGCAGCTTGGTAGGGGAGACCCAGTACTTC. Amino acids: CASSLVGETQYF.

The rearrangement links TRBV2 to TRBJ1-5; TRBD1 might be the D (6 bases). CDR1 SNHLY and CDR2 FYNNEI come from the germline V gene. The CDR3 runs to 13 residues. V lost 6 bases and J 5 bases, leaving 11 bases between the germline ends. The CDR3 loop reads CASRSGGDQPQHF. The CDR3 coding sequence is TGTGCCAGCAGGTCTGGGGGCGATCAGCCCCAGCATTTT. Together with reference TRBV2 and TRBJ1-5, the CDR3 gives the full variable domain: EPEVTQTPSHQVTQMGQEVILRCVPISNHLYFYWYRQILGQKVEFLVSFYNNEISEKSEIFDDQFSVERPDGSNFTLKIRSTKLEDSAMYFCASRSGGDQPQHFGDGTRLSIL.

The CDR3 spells CAWSVDHGAEQYF. CDR3 coding DNA: TGTGCCTGGAGTGTTGACCACGGGGCCGAGCAGTACTTC. The V and J genes are TRBV30 and TRBJ2-7; D is perhaps TRBD1 or TRBD2 (5 bases each). There are 13 residues in the CDR3. CDR1 is GTSNPN and CDR2 is SVGIG in the germline V gene (reference sequence). Trimming left V 0 bases short and J 6 bases short, with 12 bases between.

The rearrangement links TRBV4-1 to TRBJ2-5; possible D gene TRBD2, 5 bases. V was clipped by 1 base and J by 2 bases, with 11 bases between them. The CDR3 contains 15 residues. Germline V gives CDR1 MGHRA, CDR2 YSYEKL. DNA for the CDR3: TGCGCCAGCAGCCAAGTAGGACTCATACAAGAGACCCAGTACTTC. This sequence encodes CASSQVGLIQETQYF.

Comments on this clone: The same CDR3 arises from other DNA sequences in this sample as well. This chain links TRBV11-2 with TRBJ1-1; D gene unclear. The CDR3 contains 12 residues. Trimming took off 1 base at V and 4 bases at J, with 4 bases between the two ends. Germline values: CDR1 SGHAT, CDR2 FQNNGV. The CDR3 sequence is CASSLGRTEAFF. CDR3 DNA: TGTGCCAGCAGCTTAGGACGCACTGAAGCTTTCTTT.

This chain uses TRBV4-1 with TRBJ1-1, with no clear D. V was cut by 5 bases and J by 9 bases, with 16 bases left in between. Germline V lookup: CDR1 MGHRA, CDR2 YSYEKL. This CDR3 region has 13 residues. The CDR3: CASSTPRSEKAFF. CDR3 nucleotide sequence: TGCGCCAGCAGCACCCCTCGGTCGGAGAAAGCTTTCTTT.

This chain joins TRBV10-1 and TRBJ1-2, with a tentative D call TRBD1 (6 bases). The germline V gene has CDR1 WNHNN and CDR2 SYGVQD (reference sequence). V dropped 7 bases and J dropped 8 bases, with 20 bases sitting between them. The CDR3 is 14 amino acids. The CDR3 coding sequence is TGCGCCAGCACTCAGATCAAGGGGGGGGGAGGCTACACCTTC. Its protein is CASTQIKGGGGYTF.

The chain links TRBV7-2 to TRBJ1-2; no clear D. Per the germline V gene, CDR1 is SGHTA and CDR2 is FQGNSA. Deletions cut 2 bases from V and 8 bases from J, with 12 bases between. This CDR3 spans 13 amino acids. The CDR3 region has the DNA TGTGCCAGCAGCTTAAGGGATTTAGGCGGCTACACCTTC. Translating it yields CASSLRDLGGYTF.

In its sample, this clone was seen once. This sequence joins TRBV5-4 and TRBJ1-1; 7 bases are a match to TRBD1. Germline V CDR1 and CDR2: SGHNT, YYREEE (reference sequence). V gave up 1 base and J gave up 8 bases; unmatched junction bases: 2. The CDR3 runs to 12 residues. The CDR3 reads CASSLSDREAFF. The CDR3, as DNA: TGTGCCAGCAGCTTGTCGGACAGGGAAGCTTTCTTT. Looking up the rest from reference TRBV5-4 and TRBJ1-1 gives the full variable domain: ETGVTQSPTHLIKTRGQQVTLRCSSQSGHNTVSWYQQALGQGPQFIFQYYREEENGRGNFPPRFSGLQFPNYSSELNVNALELDDSALYLCASSLSDREAFFGQGTRLTVV.

This chain links TRBV20-1 with TRBJ2-1; D may match TRBD1 or TRBD2 (5 bases each). The CDR3 is made up of 14 amino acids. The germline V and J ends were trimmed by 3 bases and 9 bases, with 18 bases remaining between them. Germline V gene sequence: CDR1 DFQATT, CDR2 SNEGSKA (reference sequence). The DNA of the CDR3 is TGCAGTGCTAGTGGGCAGGTTGAGGGGATTGAGCAGTTCTTC. This codes for CSASGQVEGIEQFF.

The CDR3 here is CASSEGGYSNQPQHF. The DNA for the CDR3 is TGTGCCAGCAGTGAAGGCGGGTATAGCAATCAGCCCCAGCATTTT. This chain uses TRBV6-1 with TRBJ1-5; D is uncertain. This CDR3 contains 15 residues. V lost 1 base and J 0 bases, leaving 7 bases between the germline ends. Germline CDR1 and CDR2: MNHNS and SASEGT.

The rearrangement uses TRBV19 and TRBJ2-3, with D unresolved. The germline V gene encodes CDR1 LNHDA and CDR2 SQIVND (reference sequence). V lost 8 bases and J 0 bases, leaving 12 bases between the germline ends. The length of the CDR3 is 14 residues. CDR3 nucleotide sequence: TGTGCCAGTGCCATCCTGGCGAGCACAGATACGCAGTATTTT. It yields the protein CASAILASTDTQYF. The full variable domain, in which reference TRBV19 and TRBJ2-3 provide the parts outside the CDR3, is DGGITQSPKYLFRKEGQNVTLSCEQNLNHDAMYWYRQDPGQGLRLIYYSQIVNDFQKGDIAEGYSVSREKKESFPLTVTSAQKNPTAFYLCASAILASTDTQYFGPGTRLTVL.

The genes are TRBV18 and TRBJ2-1; weak D call: TRBD1 (6 bases). V was clipped by 2 bases and J by 2 bases, with 13 bases between them. CDR3 size: 16 residues. The germline gives CDR1 KGHSH, CDR2 LQKENI. CDR3 sequence: CASSPISGDTYNEQFF. The CDR3 DNA is TGTGCCAGCTCACCAATCTCAGGGGATACCTACAATGAGCAGTTCTTC. The full variable domain, with the rest looked up from reference TRBV18 and TRBJ2-1, is NAGVMQNPRHLVRRRGQEARLRCSPMKGHSHVYWYRQLPEEGLKFMVYLQKENIIDESGMPKERFSAEFPKEGPSILRIQQVVRGDSAAYFCASSPISGDTYNEQFFGPGTRLTVL.

This sequence joins TRBV10-3 and TRBJ2-6; 13 nucleotides agree with TRBD2. Germline V gene lookup returns CDR1 ENHRY and CDR2 SYGVKD. The CDR3 loop spans 19 amino acids. The ends lost 4 bases at V and 2 bases at J; junction bases unmatched: 8. The CDR3 here is CAISGPGLAGTTGANVLTF. In DNA form, the CDR3 reads TGTGCCATCAGTGGCCCGGGACTAGCGGGGACAACTGGGGCCAACGTCCTGACTTTC.

The rearrangement uses TRBV18 and TRBJ2-7, with 9 positions matching TRBD2. The J segment lost 2 bases and the V segment lost 5 bases, leaving 10 bases of the junction unmatched. The CDR3 totals 16 residues. From germline, CDR1 is KGHSH and CDR2 LQKENI. CDR3 sequence (DNA): TGTGCCAGCTCAGTATCAGCGGGGGGTCCCACCTACGAGCAGTACTTC. It specifies CASSVSAGGPTYEQYF.

The rearrangement links TRBV4-2 to TRBJ2-5; no clear D gene. V was shortened by 0 bases and J by 5 bases, with 10 bases between the two germline ends. This CDR3 has 14 amino acids. CDR1 LGHNA and CDR2 YNFKEQ come from the germline V gene. The CDR3: CASSQDVDWETQYF. Here the CDR3 DNA reads TGTGCCAGCAGCCAAGATGTGGATTGGGAGACCCAGTACTTC.

V and J are TRBV19 and TRBJ1-1, with 8 bases matching TRBD1. Germline values: CDR1 LNHDA, CDR2 SQIVND (reference sequence). The CDR3 sequence is 15 residues long. V shed 10 bases, J shed 4 bases, and the junction held 14 bases outside the gene matches. The CDR3 sequence is CATTRNRGEGTEAFF. For the CDR3, the DNA is TGTGCCACCACGCGAAACAGGGGGGAGGGCACTGAAGCTTTCTTT.

The chain has TRBV7-2 and TRBJ1-1; possible D gene TRBD1, 5 bases. The CDR3 extends over 13 amino acids. From germline, CDR1 is SGHTA and CDR2 FQGNSA. V was clipped by 0 bases and J by 6 bases, with 8 bases between them. The CDR3 region has the DNA TGTGCCAGCAGCTTAGCCAGGGTCGCTGAAGCTTTCTTT. This encodes CASSLARVAEAFF.

The chain is built from TRBV3-1 (or the pseudogene TRBV3-2) and TRBJ2-1, with 10 bases matching TRBD1. This CDR3 spans 15 amino acids. V shed 2 bases, J shed 6 bases, and the junction held 4 bases outside the gene matches. Germline loops: CDR1 LGHDT, CDR2 YNNKEL (reference sequence). CDR3 amino acids: CASSQMGQGLNEQFF. As DNA, the CDR3 is TGTGCCAGCAGCCAAATGGGACAGGGGCTCAATGAGCAGTTCTTC.

The rearrangement links TRBV7-9 to TRBJ2-1; D gene unclear. V shed 1 base and J shed 9 bases, with 7 bases lying between them. The CDR3 runs 12 residues. Germline V gives CDR1 SEHNR, CDR2 FQNEAQ (reference sequence). The CDR3 sequence is CASSLGLREQFF. DNA for the CDR3: TGTGCCAGCAGCTTAGGGCTCCGTGAGCAGTTCTTC.

The chain employs TRBV4-1 and TRBJ2-5; 7 bases are shared with TRBD2. Per the germline V gene, CDR1 is MGHRA and CDR2 is YSYEKL. Trimming at V came to 1 base and at J to 4 bases, leaving 6 bases not matched to a gene. The CDR3 runs 15 residues. Here the CDR3 reads CASSQGLAVGETQYF. DNA of the CDR3: TGCGCCAGCAGCCAAGGACTAGCCGTGGGAGAGACCCAGTACTTC.

This chain connects TRBV9 to TRBJ2-4; TRBD2 might be the D (5 bases). The V and J ends lost 0 bases and 5 bases respectively, with 18 bases between them. There are 17 residues in the CDR3. The germline V gene has CDR1 SGDLS and CDR2 YYNGEE. DNA of the CDR3: TGTGCCAGCAGCGTAGACTCGGGTCGGGGTCTACAAAACATTCAGTACTTC. This translates into CASSVDSGRGLQNIQYF.

This clone has only one observation. The CDR3 DNA follows: TGTGCCAGCAGCTTGTCCGAGACAGAGACCCAGTACTTC. Translating gives CASSLSETETQYF. The chain recombines TRBV7-8 with TRBJ2-5; D remains unclear. Trimming removed 3 bases at V and 4 bases at J, with 9 bases between. The V gene's germline CDR1 is SGHVS and CDR2 FQNEAQ. The CDR3 sequence is 13 residues long.

The rearrangement joins TRBV11-2 to TRBJ1-2; 10 bases are a match to TRBD1. The CDR3 is 15 amino acids. The germline V gene encodes CDR1 SGHAT and CDR2 FQNNGV. V lost 5 bases to trimming and J lost 10 bases; unmatched junction nucleotides: 13. For the CDR3, the DNA is TGTGCCAGCAGCGTACTGACAGGGGGCGTCTCCCACTACACCTTC. This sequence encodes CASSVLTGGVSHYTF.

The rearrangement joins TRBV28 to TRBJ1-1; TRBD1 might be the D (6 bases). The CDR3 spans 11 residues. The germline gives CDR1 MDHEN, CDR2 SYDVKM. V was cut by 11 bases and J by 2 bases, with 9 bases left in between. The CDR3 sequence is CAGQRNTEAFF. CDR3 DNA sequence: TGTGCCGGACAGCGTAACACTGAAGCTTTCTTT. The full variable domain, its missing parts supplied by reference TRBV28 and TRBJ1-1, is DVKVTQSSRYLVKRTGEKVFLECVQDMDHENMFWYRQDPGLGLRLIYFSYDVKMKEKGDIPEGYSVSREKKERFSLILESASTNQTSMYLCAGQRNTEAFFGQGTRLTVV.

This rearrangement joins TRBV4-1 to TRBJ2-3; D unclear. This CDR3 region has 15 residues. Germline assignment: CDR1 MGHRA and CDR2 YSYEKL. Trimming cost V 1 base and J 0 bases, with 8 bases left between them. The CDR3 region is CASSQADPSTDTQYF. The CDR3 coding sequence is TGCGCCAGCAGCCAAGCGGACCCTAGCACAGATACGCAGTATTTT.